Detailed here is one T cell receptor beta chain. Its antigen is not known. At deep level, the assay was performed. Sequenced by immunoSEQ multiplex PCR; TCRdb stores in-frame clones only, minus some. The sample holds hundreds of thousands of clones, around two thirds seen once. The data are from a study of shared clonotypes between healthy human individuals. In the study overall: CD4 naive and CD4 memory each took three plates per donor, while CD8 naive took two and CD8 memory one. Study-wide results and limits: Clonotypes not shared had lower generation probabilities than those common to all four donors.

V lost 2 bases and J lost 5, with 18 bases in between. Looked up from germline, CDR1 is KGHSH and CDR2 is LQKENI. The CDR3 runs to 17 residues. Sample: memory CD4+ T cells sorted from blood. Subset in this sample: CD45RA-negative fraction. This receptor was taken from a woman in her 30s in good health. The V and J genes are TRBV18 and TRBJ2-2; possible D gene TRBD1, 6 bases. The CDR3 DNA reads TGTGCCAGCTCACCAGAGCACATACTACAGGGTACCGGGGAGCTGTTTTTT. Its protein is CASSPEHILQGTGELFF.